This TCR beta chain was retrieved from a study of memory CD4+ T cells and cytomegalovirus serostatus. On the study more broadly: Of the healthy Belgian adults, 9 or 10 were CMV seropositive and 24 seronegative.

The sort gate was single viable CD3+CD4+CD8-CD45RO+ cells for memory CD4+ T cells. CD4+ T cells were isolated by positive magnetic selection. Details on this clone: Its antigen is not identified.

General study points: CMV serostatus prediction reached median AUC 0.95, or 0.91 with US-trained model. Of more than 150 reported CMV TCRbeta sequences, 67 were found in memory CD4+ repertoires.

Sequencing used immunoSEQ multiplex PCR; TCRdb keeps in-frame clones, though not all of them. The sample has just under 65,000 clones, 77% seen once. Trimming at V came to 6 bases and at J to 1 base, leaving 2 bases not matched to a gene. The CDR3 is 14 amino acids. CDR1 and CDR2 from the germline V gene are LNHNV and YYDKDF (reference sequence). The sample consisted of memory CD4+ T cells from blood. V is TRBV15 and J is TRBJ1-1; 10 nucleotides agree with TRBD1. This TCR derives from an adult in good health and CMV-seronegative. CDR3 sequence (DNA): TGTGCCACCAGGACAGGGGGCTCGAACACTGAAGCTTTCTTT. This translates into CATRTGGSNTEAFF. The full variable domain, completed using reference TRBV15 and TRBJ1-1, is DAMVIQNPRYQVTQFGKPVTLSCSQTLNHNVMYWYQQKSSQAPKLLFHYYDKDFNNEADTPDNFQSRRPNTSFCFLDIRSPGLGDTAMYLCATRTGGSNTEAFFGQGTRLTVV.